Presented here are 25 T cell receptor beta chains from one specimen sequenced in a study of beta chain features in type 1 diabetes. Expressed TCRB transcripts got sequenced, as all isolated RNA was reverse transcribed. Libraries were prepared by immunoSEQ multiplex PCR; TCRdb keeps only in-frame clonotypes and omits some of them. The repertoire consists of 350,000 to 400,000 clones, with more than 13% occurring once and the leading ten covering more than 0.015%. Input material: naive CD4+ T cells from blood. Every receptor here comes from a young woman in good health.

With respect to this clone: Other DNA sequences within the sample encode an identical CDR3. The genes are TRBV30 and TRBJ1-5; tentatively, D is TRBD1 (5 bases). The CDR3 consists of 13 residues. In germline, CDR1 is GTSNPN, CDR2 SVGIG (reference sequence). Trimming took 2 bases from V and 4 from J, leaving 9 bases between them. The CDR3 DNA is TGTGCCTGGAGTACCCAGGGTAATCAGCCCCAGCATTTT. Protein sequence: CAWSTQGNQPQHF.

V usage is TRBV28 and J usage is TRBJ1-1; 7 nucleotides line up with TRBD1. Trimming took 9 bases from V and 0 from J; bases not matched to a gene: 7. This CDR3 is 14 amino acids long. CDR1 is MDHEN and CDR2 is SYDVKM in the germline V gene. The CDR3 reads CASKPGQLNTEAFF. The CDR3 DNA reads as TGTGCCAGTAAACCGGGACAGCTGAACACTGAAGCTTTCTTT.

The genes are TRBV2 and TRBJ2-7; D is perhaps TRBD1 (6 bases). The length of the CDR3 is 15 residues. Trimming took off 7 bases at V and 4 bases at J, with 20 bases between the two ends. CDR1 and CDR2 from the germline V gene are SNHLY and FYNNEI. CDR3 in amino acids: CASTQSRGNFYEQYF. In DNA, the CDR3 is TGTGCCAGCACTCAATCCAGGGGAAATTTTTACGAGCAGTACTTC.

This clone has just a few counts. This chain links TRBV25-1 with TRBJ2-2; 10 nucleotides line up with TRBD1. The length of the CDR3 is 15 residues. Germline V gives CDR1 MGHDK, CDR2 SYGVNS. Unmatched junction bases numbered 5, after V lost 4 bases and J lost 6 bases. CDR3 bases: TGTGCCAGCAGTGGGGGACAGGGGATTGCCGGGGAGCTGTTTTTT. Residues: CASSGGQGIAGELFF.

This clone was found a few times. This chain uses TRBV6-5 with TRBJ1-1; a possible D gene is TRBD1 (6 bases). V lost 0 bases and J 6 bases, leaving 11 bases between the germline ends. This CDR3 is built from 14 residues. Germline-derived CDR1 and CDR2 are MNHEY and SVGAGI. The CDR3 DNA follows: TGTGCCAGCAGTTACTCCGGGACATGGGCTGAAGCTTTCTTT. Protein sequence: CASSYSGTWAEAFF.

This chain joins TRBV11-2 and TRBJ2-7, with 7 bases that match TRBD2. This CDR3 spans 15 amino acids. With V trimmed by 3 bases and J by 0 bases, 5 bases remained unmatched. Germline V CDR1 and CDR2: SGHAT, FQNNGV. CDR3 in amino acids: CASSFLAVNSYEQYF. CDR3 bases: TGTGCCAGCAGCTTCCTAGCGGTAAACTCCTACGAGCAGTACTTC.

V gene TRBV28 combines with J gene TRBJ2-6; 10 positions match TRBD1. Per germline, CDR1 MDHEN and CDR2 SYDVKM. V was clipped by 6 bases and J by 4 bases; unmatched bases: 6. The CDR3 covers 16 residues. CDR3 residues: CASSQGTGVGANVLTF. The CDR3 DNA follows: TGTGCCAGCAGCCAGGGGACAGGGGTCGGGGCCAACGTCCTGACTTTC.

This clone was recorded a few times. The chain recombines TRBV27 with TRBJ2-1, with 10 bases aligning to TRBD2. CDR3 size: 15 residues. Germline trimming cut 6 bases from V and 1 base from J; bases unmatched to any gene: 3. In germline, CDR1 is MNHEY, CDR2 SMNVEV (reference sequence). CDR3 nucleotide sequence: TGTGCCAGCAGCTCGACTAGCGGGTCCTACAATGAGCAGTTCTTC. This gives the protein CASSSTSGSYNEQFF.

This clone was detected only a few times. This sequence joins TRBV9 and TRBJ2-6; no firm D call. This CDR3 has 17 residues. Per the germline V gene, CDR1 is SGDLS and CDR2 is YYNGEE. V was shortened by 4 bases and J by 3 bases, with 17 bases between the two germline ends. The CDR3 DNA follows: TGTGCCAGCAGCCGAACACACCGGCCTAGTGGGGCCAACGTCCTGACTTTC. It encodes CASSRTHRPSGANVLTF.

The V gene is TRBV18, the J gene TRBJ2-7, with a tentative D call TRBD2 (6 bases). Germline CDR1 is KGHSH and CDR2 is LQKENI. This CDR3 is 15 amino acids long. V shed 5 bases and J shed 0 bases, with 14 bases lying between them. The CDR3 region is CASSADYQSSYEQYF. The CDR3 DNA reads TGTGCCAGCTCAGCGGACTACCAGAGCTCCTACGAGCAGTACTTC.

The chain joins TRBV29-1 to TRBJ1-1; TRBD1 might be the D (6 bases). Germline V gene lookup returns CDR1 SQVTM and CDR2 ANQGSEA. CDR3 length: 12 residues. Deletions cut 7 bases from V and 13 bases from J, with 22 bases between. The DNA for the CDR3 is TGCAGCGACAGGCCTTTCAGGGGTGGGGATTTCTTT. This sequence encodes CSDRPFRGGDFF.

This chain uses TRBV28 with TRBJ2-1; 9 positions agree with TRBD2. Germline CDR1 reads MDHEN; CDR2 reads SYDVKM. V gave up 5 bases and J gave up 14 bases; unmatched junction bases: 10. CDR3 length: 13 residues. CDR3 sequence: CASSGLARSKKFF. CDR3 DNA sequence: TGTGCCAGCAGTGGACTAGCGAGAAGTAAAAAGTTCTTC.

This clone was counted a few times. In DNA, the CDR3 is TGTGCCAGCAGTGAGTACCAGGGATCCCGTGGCTACACCTTC. It translates to CASSEYQGSRGYTF. The chain combines TRBV6-1 with TRBJ1-2; the D gene is possibly TRBD1 (5 bases). This CDR3 has 14 residues. Per germline, CDR1 MNHNS and CDR2 SASEGT. The V end lost 3 bases, the J end lost 7 bases, and 15 bases lay between the germline ends.

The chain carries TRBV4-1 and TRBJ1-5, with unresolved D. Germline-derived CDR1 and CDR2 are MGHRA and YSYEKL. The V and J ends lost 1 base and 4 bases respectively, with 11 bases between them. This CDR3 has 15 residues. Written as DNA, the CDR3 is TGCGCCAGCAGCCAAGCGAAGGCGGGAAATCAGCCCCAGCATTTT. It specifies CASSQAKAGNQPQHF.

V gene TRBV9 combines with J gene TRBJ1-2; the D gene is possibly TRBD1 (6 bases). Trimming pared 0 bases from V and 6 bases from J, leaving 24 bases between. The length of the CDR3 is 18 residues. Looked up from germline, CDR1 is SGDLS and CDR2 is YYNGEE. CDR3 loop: CASSVGGLGTPDSHGYTF. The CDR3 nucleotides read TGTGCCAGCAGCGTAGGCGGACTTGGGACACCCGACAGCCATGGCTACACCTTC.

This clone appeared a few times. The CDR3 DNA reads TGCGCCAGCAGCCAAACGGACTATGGCTACACCTTC. Its protein product is CASSQTDYGYTF. J is TRBJ1-2 and V is TRBV4-1; D uncertain. This CDR3 has 12 amino acids. CDR1 and CDR2 (germline): MGHRA, YSYEKL. Between the trimmed V and J ends, which lost 2 bases and 3 bases, there was a span of 4 bases.

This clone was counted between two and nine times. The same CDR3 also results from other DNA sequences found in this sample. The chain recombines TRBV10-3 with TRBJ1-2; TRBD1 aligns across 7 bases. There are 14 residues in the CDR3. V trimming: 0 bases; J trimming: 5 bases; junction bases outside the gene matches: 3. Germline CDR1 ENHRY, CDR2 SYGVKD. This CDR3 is CAISESGRGYGYTF. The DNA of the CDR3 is TGTGCCATCAGTGAGTCTGGCAGGGGGTATGGCTACACCTTC.

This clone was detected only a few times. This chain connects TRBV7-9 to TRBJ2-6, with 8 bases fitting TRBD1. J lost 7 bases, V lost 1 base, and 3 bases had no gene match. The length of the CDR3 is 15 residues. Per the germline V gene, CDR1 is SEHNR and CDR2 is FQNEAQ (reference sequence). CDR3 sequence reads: CASSLEQGVANVLTF. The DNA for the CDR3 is TGTGCCAGCAGCTTAGAACAGGGGGTAGCCAACGTCCTGACTTTC. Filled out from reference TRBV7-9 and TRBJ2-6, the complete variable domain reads DTGVSQNPRHKITKRGQNVTFRCDPISEHNRLYWYRQTLGQGPEFLTYFQNEAQLEKSRLLSDRFSAERPKGSFSTLEIQRTEQGDSAMYLCASSLEQGVANVLTFGAGSRLTVL.

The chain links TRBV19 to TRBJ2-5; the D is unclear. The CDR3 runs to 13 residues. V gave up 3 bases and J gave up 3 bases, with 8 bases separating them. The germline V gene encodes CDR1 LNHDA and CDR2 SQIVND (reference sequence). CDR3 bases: TGTGCCAGTAGTATTCGGCAGGAAGAGACCCAGTACTTC. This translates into CASSIRQEETQYF.

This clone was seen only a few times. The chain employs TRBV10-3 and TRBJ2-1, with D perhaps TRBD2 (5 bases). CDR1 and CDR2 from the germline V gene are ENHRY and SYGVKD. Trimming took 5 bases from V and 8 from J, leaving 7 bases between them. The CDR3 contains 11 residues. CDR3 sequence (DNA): TGTGCCATCAGTCGGGGATATGAGCAGTTCTTC. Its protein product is CAISRGYEQFF.

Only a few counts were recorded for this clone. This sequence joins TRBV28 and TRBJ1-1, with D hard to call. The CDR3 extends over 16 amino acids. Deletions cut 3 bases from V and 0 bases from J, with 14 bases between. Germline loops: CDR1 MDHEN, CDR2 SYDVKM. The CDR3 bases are TGTGCCAGCAGTTTCGCATCTACCGGGGTGAACACTGAAGCTTTCTTT. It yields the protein CASSFASTGVNTEAFF.

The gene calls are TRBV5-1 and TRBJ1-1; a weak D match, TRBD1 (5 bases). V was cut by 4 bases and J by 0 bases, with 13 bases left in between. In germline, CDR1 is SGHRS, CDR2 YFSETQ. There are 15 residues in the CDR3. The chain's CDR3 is CASSGAAGVNTEAFF. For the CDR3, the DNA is TGCGCCAGCAGCGGGGCGGCGGGGGTGAACACTGAAGCTTTCTTT.

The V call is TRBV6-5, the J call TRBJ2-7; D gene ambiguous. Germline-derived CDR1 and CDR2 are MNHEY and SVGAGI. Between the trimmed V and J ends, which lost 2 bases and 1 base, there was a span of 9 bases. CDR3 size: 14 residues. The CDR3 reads CASSYSTSSYEQYF. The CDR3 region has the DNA TGTGCCAGCAGTTACAGCACGAGTTCCTACGAGCAGTACTTC.

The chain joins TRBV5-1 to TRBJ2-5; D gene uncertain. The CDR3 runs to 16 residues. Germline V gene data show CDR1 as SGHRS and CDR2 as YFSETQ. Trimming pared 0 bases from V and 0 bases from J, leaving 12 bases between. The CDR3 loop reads CASSLDWAGYQETQYF. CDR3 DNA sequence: TGCGCCAGCAGCTTGGATTGGGCAGGCTACCAAGAGACCCAGTACTTC.

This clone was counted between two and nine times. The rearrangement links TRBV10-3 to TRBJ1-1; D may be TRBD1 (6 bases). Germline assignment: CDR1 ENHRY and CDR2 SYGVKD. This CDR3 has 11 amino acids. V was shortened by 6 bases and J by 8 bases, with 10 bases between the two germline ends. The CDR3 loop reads CAIRGQHEAFF. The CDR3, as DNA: TGTGCCATCAGAGGACAGCACGAAGCTTTCTTT.